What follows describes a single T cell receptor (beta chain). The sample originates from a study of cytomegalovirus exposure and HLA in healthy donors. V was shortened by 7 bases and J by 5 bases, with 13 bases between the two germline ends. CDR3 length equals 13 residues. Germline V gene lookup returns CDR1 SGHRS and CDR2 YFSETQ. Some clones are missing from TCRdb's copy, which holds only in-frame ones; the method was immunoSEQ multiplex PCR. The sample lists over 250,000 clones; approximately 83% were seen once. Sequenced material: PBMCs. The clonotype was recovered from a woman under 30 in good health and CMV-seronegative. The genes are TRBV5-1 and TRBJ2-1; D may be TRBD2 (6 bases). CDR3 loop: CASRDSLDNEQFF. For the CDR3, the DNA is TGCGCCAGCCGGGACTCCCTTGACAATGAGCAGTTCTTC.